This T cell receptor beta chain was captured by sequencing in a study of blood T cell repertoires in COVID-19. Study-wide background: The study drew acute and convalescent COVID-19 samples from the United States, Italy and Spain.

Here immunoSEQ multiplex PCR was the method, and the copy in TCRdb shows in-frame clones only, minus some. The sample consists of under 450,000 clones, 80% to 90% of them appearing once. Germline CDR1 LGHDT, CDR2 YNNKEL (reference sequence). Deletions cut 3 bases from V and 6 bases from J, with 4 bases between. The CDR3 extends over 11 amino acids. One Seattle source followed patients from active infection through their disease course. This chain joins TRBV3-1 (or the pseudogene TRBV3-2) and TRBJ2-3; no clear D gene. Source material: peripheral blood. The sequence was obtained from a woman aged 60-75 years with COVID-19, enrolled during active disease. CDR3 amino acids: CASSQSDTQYF. As DNA, the CDR3 is TGTGCCAGCAGCCAGTCGGATACGCAGTATTTT.